Listed below are T cell receptor beta chains from one sample, sequenced in a study of cytomegalovirus exposure and HLA in healthy donors. The protocol was immunoSEQ multiplex PCR, while the TCRdb copy is restricted to in-frame clones and leaves out a portion. The table shows just over 150,000 clones, with 85% occurring only once. The sequencing sample was made of PBMCs. These receptors were collected from a man aged 18-30 years in good health and CMV-seropositive. CDR3s leave out the opening cysteine and the closing phenylalanine or tryptophan. Fields, in order: CDR3 protein, J gene, clone size, V gene. Size tells how often a clone was seen (once, few, many) or the class of an expanded clone, and some rows leave it out.

ASSLTGESNQPQH | TRBJ1-5 | - | TRBV4-2
ASSMQGTYEQY | TRBJ2-7 | - | TRBV19
ASSPKHTGELF | TRBJ2-2 | - | TRBV18
SATSSYEQY | TRBJ2-7 | - | TRBV20-1
SVKDRDSFTEAF | TRBJ1-1 | - | TRBV29-1
ASSVTGGAGGYT | TRBJ1-2 | - | TRBV11-1
ASSQAGSAAYEQY | TRBJ2-7 | - | TRBV4-2
ASSSQENTEAF | TRBJ1-1 | - | TRBV7-2
SVGARVGDTEAF | TRBJ1-1 | few | TRBV29-1
ASSDRGSGSTDTQY | TRBJ2-3 | - | TRBV6-4
ASSVSLAGNDEQY | TRBJ2-7 | - | TRBV9
ASSSRRGGDEQY | TRBJ2-7 | once | TRBV7-2
ASSILSNEQF | TRBJ2-1 | - | TRBV7-6
ASSERGNTEAF | TRBJ1-1 | - | TRBV14
AISESERASEQY | TRBJ2-7 | - | TRBV10-3
ASSLLSQGPYEQY | TRBJ2-7 | - | TRBV7-8
ASSLGGGNGNQPQH | TRBJ1-5 | - | TRBV7-2
ASSLGTSGGAEHEQF | TRBJ2-1 | - | TRBV7-2
ASSSGGIDEQF | TRBJ2-1 | - | TRBV5-1
ASSFSGNTEAF | TRBJ1-1 | - | TRBV27
ASSQRLGSHTDTQY | TRBJ2-3 | - | TRBV4-3
ASSPQTSSYNEQF | TRBJ2-1 | - | TRBV7-2
ASSFGGGAFEQF | TRBJ2-1 | - | TRBV11-3
ASSQDWVGGLNTEAF | TRBJ1-1 | - | TRBV4-3
ASSSAGTSGLETQY | TRBJ2-5 | - | TRBV5-4
ASSEAIVLDTEAF | TRBJ1-1 | once | TRBV2
ASSSSGGALETQY | TRBJ2-5 | once | TRBV5-4
ASCRVGQRETQY | TRBJ2-5 | - | TRBV6-6
ASRPTGGNYGYT | TRBJ1-2 | once | TRBV5-1
ASSSSGGLTDTQY | TRBJ2-3 | - | TRBV6-1
ASSPGQGAGTEAF | TRBJ1-1 | - | TRBV18
ASSQGETQY | TRBJ2-5 | - | TRBV6-5
ASERRQGFQYSNQPQH | TRBJ1-5 | once | TRBV6-4
ASSQGARDEQY | TRBJ2-7 | - | TRBV4-1
ASSPADRETTQY | TRBJ2-5 | - | TRBV9
ASSYGYSWEYEQF | TRBJ2-1 | - | TRBV6-5
ASSEVPPDRGLNTEAF | TRBJ1-1 | - | TRBV6-1
ASRLQGADYGYT | TRBJ1-2 | - | TRBV5-6
ASSPSPVGGQGREQY | TRBJ2-7 | - | TRBV5-4
ATSPHRDRTEAF | TRBJ1-1 | - | TRBV15